A single sample is the source of the 18 T cell receptor beta chains below, sequenced in a study of shared clonotypes between healthy human individuals. Using immunoSEQ multiplex PCR, the repertoire was profiled, and TCRdb retains in-frame clones only, with some absent. The profile shows some 2,000,000 clones, approximately 94% of them singletons. Specimen: naive CD4+ T cells sorted from blood. The subset here: CD45RA+ positively selected. These receptors were taken from a young man in good health.

This chain connects TRBV7-2 to TRBJ2-7; no clear D. Trimming shortened V by 1 base and J by 1 base, and 5 bases separated the two germline ends. Germline values: CDR1 SGHTA, CDR2 FQGNSA. This CDR3 is built from 13 residues. CDR3 loop: CASSLDFSYEQYF. The CDR3 DNA reads as TGTGCCAGCAGCTTAGACTTTTCCTACGAGCAGTACTTC.

V is TRBV6-5 and J is TRBJ2-2; 9 positions match TRBD2. Germline CDR1 MNHEY, CDR2 SVGAGI. The CDR3 length is 15 residues. With V trimmed by 7 bases and J by 2 bases, 5 bases remained unmatched. This CDR3 reads CASTPGLANTGELFF. The CDR3 DNA follows: TGTGCCAGCACCCCGGGACTAGCAAACACCGGGGAGCTGTTTTTT.

This chain uses TRBV28 with TRBJ1-5; D is uncertain. V shed 6 bases and J shed 2 bases, with 8 bases lying between them. This CDR3 contains 13 residues. Germline V gene data show CDR1 as MDHEN and CDR2 as SYDVKM. In nucleotides, the CDR3 is TGTGCCAGCAGCCCCCCCGGCAATCAGCCCCAGCATTTT. It translates to CASSPPGNQPQHF.

The gene calls are TRBV5-1 and TRBJ1-1, with TRBD1 identical over 8 bases. The CDR3 is made up of 15 amino acids. With V trimmed by 1 base and J by 6 bases, 8 bases remained unmatched. Germline V gives CDR1 SGHRS, CDR2 YFSETQ. The DNA of the CDR3 is TGCGCCAGCAGCTTGCCAGGGGGCGGAAAGGCTGAAGCTTTCTTT. Translating gives CASSLPGGGKAEAFF.

The table lists this clone with a count of one. This chain connects TRBV6-5 to TRBJ1-4; D is uncertain. V was trimmed by 6 bases and J by 7 bases, leaving 15 bases between them. This CDR3 comprises 14 residues. The germline CDR1 and CDR2 sequences are MNHEY and SVGAGI. For the CDR3, the DNA is TGTGCCAGCAGGGAGAGACCGCGAGGTGAAAAACTGTTTTTT. Protein product: CASRERPRGEKLFF.

On this clone: The CDR3 does not end in the conserved phenylalanine or tryptophan, so this is likely a read error. The limits of the CDR3 on the DNA are not certain, so only TCRdb's listed CDR3 is given. The rearrangement uses TRBV10-3 and TRBJ1-2; the table gives TRBD1 as D, unverified against the DNA. CDR1 ENHRY and CDR2 SYGVKD come from the germline V gene. The CDR3 numbers 10 amino acids, ends counted. The CDR3 sequence: CAISIRQGAP.

The gene calls are TRBV6-4 and TRBJ2-7, with TRBD2 identical over 7 bases. The CDR3 spans 14 residues. Germline V gene sequence: CDR1 MRHNA, CDR2 SNTAGT. The CDR3 loop reads CSTTSWREFHEQYF. CDR3 DNA sequence: TGTTCCACCACTTCATGGCGGGAGTTCCACGAGCAGTACTTC.

CDR3 in DNA: TGTGCCAGCAGCCCTACAGTCCTCTATGGCTACACCTTC. This encodes CASSPTVLYGYTF. The chain links TRBV7-2 to TRBJ1-2; D uncertain. CDR1 and CDR2 from the germline V gene are SGHTA and FQGNSA. The V end lost 5 bases, the J end lost 4 bases, and 11 bases lay between the germline ends. CDR3 length equals 13 residues.

This chain's CDR3 is CASSLGLAGGNALEQYF. Written as DNA, the CDR3 is TGTGCCAGCAGCCTGGGACTAGCGGGAGGGAACGCCCTCGAGCAGTACTTC. This chain links TRBV5-4 with TRBJ2-7; 16 nucleotides match TRBD2. The germline gives CDR1 SGHNT, CDR2 YYREEE (reference sequence). The ends lost 4 bases at V and 6 bases at J; junction bases unmatched: 10. The CDR3 totals 17 residues.

This clone showed up just a few times. This rearrangement joins TRBV30 to TRBJ2-7; TRBD1 might be the D (6 bases). V was clipped by 5 bases and J by 2 bases, with 10 bases between them. CDR1 is GTSNPN and CDR2 is SVGIG in the germline V gene (reference sequence). The CDR3 is 12 residues long. CDR3 loop: CAWSGTTYEQYF. CDR3 nucleotide sequence: TGTGCCTGGTCCGGGACAACCTACGAGCAGTACTTC.

The count of this clone is one. The V gene is TRBV28, the J gene TRBJ2-5; 7 bases align to TRBD2. V lost 2 bases and J lost 4; bases outside the gene matches: 4. The CDR3 has 14 residues. Germline CDR1 is MDHEN and CDR2 is SYDVKM. CDR3 region: CASSLPRLAETQYF. Written as DNA, the CDR3 is TGTGCCAGCAGTTTACCCCGACTAGCAGAGACCCAGTACTTC.

Written as DNA, the CDR3 is TGCAGCGTCTCAACAGGGCCCTCGGGCACTGAAGCTTTCTTT. This encodes CSVSTGPSGTEAFF. The V and J genes are TRBV29-1 and TRBJ1-1, with D tentatively TRBD1 (6 bases). This CDR3 region has 14 residues. Germline loops: CDR1 SQVTM, CDR2 ANQGSEA. V was clipped by 6 bases and J by 4 bases, with 18 bases between them.

In this sample, this clone turned up once. The chain has TRBV20-1 and TRBJ1-2; D ambiguous. Trimming took off 3 bases at V and 8 bases at J, with 10 bases between the two ends. The CDR3 spans 11 residues. Germline CDR1 is DFQATT and CDR2 is SNEGSKA (reference sequence). Here the CDR3 reads CSASPDGGYTF. Here the CDR3 DNA reads TGCAGTGCTAGTCCCGATGGCGGCTACACCTTC.

V is TRBV7-9 and J is TRBJ2-1; D gene unclear. CDR3 size: 17 residues. Germline V CDR1 and CDR2: SEHNR, FQNEAQ (reference sequence). V gave up 5 bases and J gave up 0 bases, with 17 bases separating them. The CDR3 DNA reads TGTGCCAGCAGCCCTCGGACGGTCCACCACTCCTACAATGAGCAGTTCTTC. Its translation is CASSPRTVHHSYNEQFF.

The chain uses TRBV7-2 and TRBJ1-6; 8 bases are a match to TRBD1. This CDR3 contains 16 residues. CDR1 is SGHTA and CDR2 is FQGNSA in the germline V gene. Trimming at V came to 6 bases and at J to 0 bases, leaving 4 bases not matched to a gene. The CDR3 region is CASRPTGGSYNSPLHF. The CDR3 DNA reads TGTGCCAGCAGACCTACAGGGGGCTCCTATAATTCACCCCTCCACTTT.

This chain links TRBV29-1 with TRBJ1-1; D possibly corresponds to TRBD1 (6 bases). Germline V gene lookup returns CDR1 SQVTM and CDR2 ANQGSEA. The CDR3 length is 15 residues. With 2 bases removed from V and 3 bases from J, the gap between germline ends came to 16 bases. The CDR3 nucleotides read TGCAGCGTTGAAAGGGCAGGCCAGGGGTACACTGAAGCTTTCTTT. This encodes CSVERAGQGYTEAFF.

The chain links TRBV6-6 to TRBJ2-7, with 7 bases lining up with TRBD2. Germline CDR1 is MNHNY and CDR2 is SVGAGI (reference sequence). Unmatched junction bases numbered 6, after V lost 0 bases and J lost 1 base. The CDR3 loop spans 16 amino acids. Here the CDR3 reads CASSYSRTSYSYEQYF. CDR3 DNA sequence: TGTGCCAGCAGTTACTCCCGGACTAGTTATTCCTACGAGCAGTACTTC.

V and J are TRBV9 and TRBJ2-3; 9 bases are shared with TRBD2. CDR3 length: 16 residues. V dropped 3 bases and J dropped 1; count of bases not matched to a gene: 6. Germline V lookup: CDR1 SGDLS, CDR2 YYNGEE. CDR3 DNA sequence: TGTGCCAGCAGCGAGCGGACTAGCGCTCGCACAGATACGCAGTATTTT. It yields the protein CASSERTSARTDTQYF.